This TCR beta chain was identified in a study of blood T cell repertoires in COVID-19. Study overall: The United States, Italy and Spain were the sources of the acute and convalescent COVID-19 samples. T cells, B-cell-depleted T cells, or PBMCs provided the cDNA or gDNA that served as material.

Authors' processing steps: How many nucleated cells were present was estimated from reference gene primer amplification. Produced via immunoSEQ multiplex PCR; TCRdb's table is partial and in-frame only. V and J calls and clone size are those listed in that table; D and trimming were worked out from the DNA. The table has 90,000 to 110,000 clones, 80% to 85% seen once. The germline V gene encodes CDR1 MNHNY and CDR2 SVGAGI (reference sequence). There are 15 residues in the CDR3. Trimming took off 5 bases at V and 7 bases at J, with 17 bases between the two ends. The source material was peripheral blood. This clonotype originated in a woman aged 80 or older with acute or convalescent COVID-19. The genes are TRBV6-6 and TRBJ1-4, with D possibly matching TRBD1 (6 bases). CDR3 protein: CASSPTTGGAEKLFF. The CDR3 DNA reads as TGTGCCAGCAGTCCCACAACGGGGGGGGCTGAAAAACTGTTTTTT.